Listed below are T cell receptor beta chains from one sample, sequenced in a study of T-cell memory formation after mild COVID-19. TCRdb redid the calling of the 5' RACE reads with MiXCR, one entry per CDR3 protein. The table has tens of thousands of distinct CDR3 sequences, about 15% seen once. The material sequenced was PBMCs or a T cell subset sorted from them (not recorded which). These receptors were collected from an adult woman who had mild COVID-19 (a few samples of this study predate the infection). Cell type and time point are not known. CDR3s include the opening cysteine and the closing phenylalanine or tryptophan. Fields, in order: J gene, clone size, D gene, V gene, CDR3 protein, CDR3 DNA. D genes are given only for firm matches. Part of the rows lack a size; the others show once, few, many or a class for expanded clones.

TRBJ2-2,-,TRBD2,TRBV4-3,CASSHGLARNTGELFF,TGCGCCAGCAGCCATGGACTAGCGCGTAACACCGGGGAGCTGTTTTTT
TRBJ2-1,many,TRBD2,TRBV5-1,CASSFSGGASGYNEQFF,TGCGCCAGCAGCTTTAGCGGGGGGGCGAGCGGCTACAATGAGCAGTTCTTC
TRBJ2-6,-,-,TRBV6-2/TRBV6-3,CASTGSSGANVLTF,TGTGCCAGTACGGGGAGCTCTGGGGCCAACGTCCTGACTTTC
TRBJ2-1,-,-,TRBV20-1,CSARDGQTGGGHYNEQFF,TGCAGTGCTAGAGACGGACAGACTGGTGGGGGCCACTACAATGAGCAGTTCTTC
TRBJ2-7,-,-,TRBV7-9,CASSPRTTYEQYF,TGTGCCAGCAGCCCGAGGACGACCTACGAGCAGTACTTC
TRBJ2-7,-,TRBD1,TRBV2,CASTRGPSYEQYF,TGTGCCAGCACCAGGGGGCCCTCCTACGAGCAGTACTTC
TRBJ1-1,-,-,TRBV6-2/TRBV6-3,CASSKQGIPEAFF,TGTGCCAGCAGTAAACAGGGAATCCCTGAAGCTTTCTTT
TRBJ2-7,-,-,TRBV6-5,CASSYAGTNEQYF,TGTGCCAGCAGTTACGCAGGGACCAACGAGCAGTACTTC
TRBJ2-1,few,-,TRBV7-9,CASSSRVSSYNEQFF,TGTGCCAGCAGCAGTCGGGTGAGCTCCTACAATGAGCAGTTCTTC
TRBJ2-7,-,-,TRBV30,CAWGWGAAFSYEQYF,TGTGCCTGGGGATGGGGGGCTGCTTTTTCCTACGAGCAGTACTTC
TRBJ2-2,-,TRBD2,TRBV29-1,CSVEDQTSGSSGELFF,TGCAGCGTTGAAGATCAGACTAGCGGGAGCTCCGGGGAGCTGTTTTTT
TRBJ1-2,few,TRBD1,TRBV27,CASSADRGNGYTF,TGTGCCAGCAGCGCGGACAGGGGAAATGGCTACACCTTC
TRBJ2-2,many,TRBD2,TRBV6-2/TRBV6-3,CASNHGLGLAGVDGELFF,TGTGCCAGCAACCACGGACTCGGACTAGCGGGAGTTGACGGGGAGCTGTTTTTT
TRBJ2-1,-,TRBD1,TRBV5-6,CASSSAGQGTNEQFF,TGTGCCAGCAGCTCGGCGGGACAGGGGACCAATGAGCAGTTCTTC
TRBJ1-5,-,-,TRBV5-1,CASSLAGLASLHNQPQHF,TGCGCCAGCAGCTTGGCCGGTCTAGCTTCGCTGCACAATCAGCCCCAGCATTTT
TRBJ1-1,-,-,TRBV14,CASSQWGNTEAFF,TGTGCCAGCAGCCAGTGGGGGAACACTGAAGCTTTCTTT
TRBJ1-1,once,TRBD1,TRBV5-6,CASSLAGTGGGTEAFF,TGTGCCAGCAGCTTGGCAGGGACAGGGGGAGGGACTGAAGCTTTCTTT
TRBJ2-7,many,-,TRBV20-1,CSARADVAGADSQYF,TGCAGTGCTAGAGCGGATGTTGCGGGCGCGGACTCGCAGTACTTC
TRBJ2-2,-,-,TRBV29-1,CSVVMSNTGELFF,TGCAGCGTTGTAATGTCGAACACCGGGGAGCTGTTTTTT
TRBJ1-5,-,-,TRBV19,CASDGDHNQPQHF,TGTGCCAGTGACGGGGATCACAATCAGCCCCAGCATTTT
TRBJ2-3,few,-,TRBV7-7,CASSRLREQPYTDTQYF,TGTGCCAGCAGCCGATTGAGGGAGCAACCCTACACAGATACGCAGTATTTT
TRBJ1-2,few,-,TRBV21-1,CASIRKTAACNYGYTF,TGTGCCAGCATCCGAAAGACGGCAGCCTGTAACTATGGCTACACCTTC
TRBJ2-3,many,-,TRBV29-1,CSVDGTPTDTQYF,TGCAGCGTTGACGGAACGCCCACAGATACGCAGTATTTT
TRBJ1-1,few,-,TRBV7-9,CASSWGRADTEAFF,TGTGCCAGCAGCTGGGGCAGGGCAGACACTGAAGCTTTCTTT
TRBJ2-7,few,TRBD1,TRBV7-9,CASSPRTGNEQYF,TGTGCCAGCAGCCCGCGGACAGGGAACGAGCAGTACTTC
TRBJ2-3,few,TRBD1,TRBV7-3,CASSRDRGTDTQYF,TGTGCCAGCAGCCGGGACAGAGGCACAGATACGCAGTATTTT
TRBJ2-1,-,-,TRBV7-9,CASRGEGYNEQFF,TGTGCCAGCAGGGGTGAAGGGTACAATGAGCAGTTCTTC
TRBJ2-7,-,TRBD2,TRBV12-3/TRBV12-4,CASSLGNWDYSYEQYF,TGTGCCAGCAGTTTGGGTAATTGGGACTACTCCTACGAGCAGTACTTC
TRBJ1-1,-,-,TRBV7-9,CASSFKNTEAFF,TGTGCCAGCAGCTTTAAGAACACTGAAGCTTTCTTT
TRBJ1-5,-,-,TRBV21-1,CASSKSQKAWYSNQPQHF,TGTGCCAGCAGCAAATCACAGAAAGCCTGGTATAGCAATCAGCCCCAGCATTTT
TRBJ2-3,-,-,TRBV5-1,CASSTGTGGGTDTQYF,TGCGCCAGCAGCACCGGGACTGGGGGCGGCACAGATACGCAGTATTTT
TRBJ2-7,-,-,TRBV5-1,CASSSGDDEQYF,TGCGCCAGCAGCTCAGGGGACGACGAGCAGTACTTC
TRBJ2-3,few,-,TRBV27,CASTLFTPRTDTDTQYF,TGTGCCAGCACCCTGTTTACACCTCGGACGGACACAGATACGCAGTATTTT
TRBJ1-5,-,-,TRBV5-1,CASRSGTLSNQPQHF,TGCGCCAGCAGATCCGGGACTCTTAGCAATCAGCCCCAGCATTTT
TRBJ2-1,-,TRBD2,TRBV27,CASSLVSGGYNEQFF,TGTGCCAGCAGTTTAGTTAGCGGGGGGTACAATGAGCAGTTCTTC
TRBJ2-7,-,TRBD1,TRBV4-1,CASSQLRTGRYEQYF,TGCGCCAGCAGCCAATTAAGGACAGGGAGGTACGAGCAGTACTTC
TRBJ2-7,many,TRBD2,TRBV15,CATSRVGSGVVGEQYF,TGTGCCACCAGCAGAGTGGGTAGCGGGGTGGTCGGCGAGCAGTACTTC
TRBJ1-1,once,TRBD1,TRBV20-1,CSAQGLGQGALNTEAFF,TGCAGTGCTCAAGGTCTCGGTCAGGGGGCCTTAAACACTGAAGCTTTCTTT
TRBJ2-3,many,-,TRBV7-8,CASSLEAGQQLTDTQYF,TGTGCCAGCAGCTTAGAAGCGGGTCAGCAACTCACAGATACGCAGTATTTT
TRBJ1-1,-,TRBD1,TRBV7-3,CASSSGQGITEAFF,TGTGCCAGCAGCTCGGGACAGGGTATCACTGAAGCTTTCTTT
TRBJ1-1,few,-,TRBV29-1,CSFVESAGATEAFF,TGCAGCTTTGTCGAGTCGGCCGGGGCGACTGAAGCTTTCTTT
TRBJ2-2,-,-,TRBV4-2,CASSQDGGLHTGELFF,TGTGCCAGCAGCCAAGATGGCGGCCTCCACACCGGGGAGCTGTTTTTT
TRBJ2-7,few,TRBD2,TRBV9,CASSVGLAGEGEQYF,TGTGCCAGCAGCGTAGGTCTAGCGGGAGAGGGCGAGCAGTACTTC
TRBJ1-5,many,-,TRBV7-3,CASSLAGVSNQPQHF,TGTGCCAGCAGCTTAGCAGGGGTTAGCAATCAGCCCCAGCATTTT
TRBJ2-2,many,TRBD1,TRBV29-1,CSVPMPGQTNTGELFF,TGCAGCGTCCCCATGCCGGGACAGACGAACACCGGGGAGCTGTTTTTT
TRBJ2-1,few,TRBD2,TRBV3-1,CASSQWISGNTYNEQFF,TGTGCCAGCAGCCAATGGATTAGCGGGAACACCTACAATGAGCAGTTCTTC
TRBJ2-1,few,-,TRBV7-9,CASSLALPNEQFF,TGTGCCAGCAGCTTAGCACTACCAAATGAGCAGTTCTTC
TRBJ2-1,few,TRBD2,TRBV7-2,CASSPTSGGLYEQFF,TGTGCCAGCAGCCCGACTAGCGGGGGCTTGTATGAGCAGTTCTTC
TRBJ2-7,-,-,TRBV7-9,CASSFGGTPYEQYF,TGTGCCAGCAGCTTTGGCGGGACCCCCTACGAGCAGTACTTC
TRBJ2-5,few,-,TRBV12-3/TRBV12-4,CASSLRGPGASETQYF,TGTGCCAGCAGCTTACGGGGGCCGGGGGCTTCAGAGACCCAGTACTTC
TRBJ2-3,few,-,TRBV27,CASSLLAGAGDTQYF,TGTGCCAGCAGTTTATTGGCGGGCGCGGGAGATACGCAGTATTTT
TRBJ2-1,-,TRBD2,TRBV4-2,CASSQDKLAGGYNEQFF,TGTGCCAGCAGCCAAGATAAACTAGCGGGAGGTTACAATGAGCAGTTCTTC
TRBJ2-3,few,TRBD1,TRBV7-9,CASSLGGQGGDTQYF,TGTGCCAGCAGCTTAGGGGGACAGGGAGGAGATACGCAGTATTTT